There are many counts of the clone carrying this T cell receptor beta chain. Its matching antigen is unknown. Participants, patients aged 18 to 65, had newly diagnosed hyperthyroidism with a duration under 2 months. J gave up 0 bases and V 6 bases, and 3 bases lay outside the gene matches. The CDR3 is 15 residues long. Germline loops: CDR1 DFQATT, CDR2 SNEGSKA (reference sequence). RNA transcripts served as the template for amplifying TCR beta CDR3 regions. The study used the HTBI primer set for a first-round RT-PCR of the TCR CDR3. TCRdb reprocessed the multiplex PCR reads with MiXCR, giving one entry per CDR3 protein. The table includes some 560,000 distinct CDR3 sequences, around 15% detected once. This sample is part of a study of T cells in Graves' hyperthyroidism and ophthalmopathy. Findings and limits, study-wide: Blood shared most expanded thyroid clonotypes above 0.001.

The source material was blood. The sequence was collected from a woman aged 40 to 50 with Graves' hyperthyroidism. The V and J genes are TRBV20-1 and TRBJ2-1, with TRBD2 matching 12 bases. This chain's CDR3 is CSATSGRPSYNEQFF. CDR3 coding DNA: TGCAGTGCAACTAGCGGGAGGCCCTCCTACAATGAGCAGTTCTTC.